The sample holds many counts of the clone carrying this T cell receptor beta chain. No antigen is known for it. Uncontrolled infection, other autoimmune disease, pregnancy or lactation barred patients from enrollment. Trimming shortened V by 2 bases and J by 1 base, and 11 bases separated the two germline ends. Germline values: CDR1 SGHTA, CDR2 FQGNSA. There are 15 residues in the CDR3. This sample was taken from a study of T cells in Graves' hyperthyroidism and ophthalmopathy. Overall study context: The blood sample was taken at first diagnosis, before treatment began. Study findings and constraints: The model predicted ophthalmopathy a median around seven months before onset.

The CDR3 regions of TCR beta were amplified from RNA transcripts. An initial round of RT-PCR targeting the TCR CDR3 relied on the HTBI primer set. TCRdb called the multiplex PCR reads again in MiXCR, with one record for every CDR3 protein. The sample consists of over 500,000 distinct CDR3 sequences, roughly 18% of them appearing once. Specimen: blood. The receptor was isolated from a woman under 30 with Graves' ophthalmopathy. The V call is TRBV7-2, the J call TRBJ1-1; the D is unclear. CDR3 nucleotides: TGTGCCAGCAGCTTATCCAACATGGGGAACACTGAAGCTTTCTTT. It specifies CASSLSNMGNTEAFF.